These 14 T cell receptor beta chains originate from one sample sequenced in a study of response to subunit inactivated influenza vaccine. TCRdb independently ran MiXCR on the RT-PCR reads; one entry per CDR3 protein. The data hold 170,000 or so distinct CDR3 sequences, with about 10% observed a single time. The sample consisted of CD8+ T cells sorted from PBMCs, taken less than 30 months after vaccination. Receptors were obtained from a man aged 45 to 75 who received an inactivated influenza vaccine.

V usage is TRBV25-1 and J usage is TRBJ2-7, with 11 bases aligning to TRBD1. Germline V CDR1 and CDR2: MGHDK, SYGVNS. The CDR3 has 15 amino acids. Germline trimming cut 3 bases from V and 4 bases from J; bases unmatched to any gene: 5. CDR3 sequence reads: CASSDGQGAGYEQYF. CDR3 DNA sequence: TGTGCCAGCAGTGATGGACAGGGGGCTGGGTACGAGCAGTACTTC.

The J gene is TRBJ2-5, the V gene TRBV7-9, with no clear D. The germline gives CDR1 SEHNR, CDR2 FQNEAQ (reference sequence). V was shortened by 5 bases and J by 4 bases, with 20 bases between the two germline ends. This CDR3 is built from 16 residues. The CDR3 DNA sequence: TGTGCCAGCAGCCCGGCAAGTGGGCGCAAGGTAGAGACCCAGTACTTC. Amino acids: CASSPASGRKVETQYF.

This chain links TRBV15 with TRBJ2-1; the D is unclear. V dropped 3 bases and J dropped 5 bases, with 8 bases sitting between them. The CDR3 loop spans 13 amino acids. Germline V lookup: CDR1 LNHNV, CDR2 YYDKDF (reference sequence). Here the CDR3 reads CATSRATHNEQFF. The CDR3 DNA follows: TGTGCCACCAGCAGGGCAACTCACAATGAGCAGTTCTTC.

This clonotype was observed a handful of times. V and J are TRBV6-5 and TRBJ2-2; D not certain. CDR3 size: 14 residues. The germline CDR1 and CDR2 sequences are MNHEY and SVGAGI. Trimming left V 0 bases short and J 4 bases short, with 6 bases between. The DNA of the CDR3 is TGTGCCAGCAGTTACTCGGGCGGCACCGGGGAGCTGTTTTTT. It yields the protein CASSYSGGTGELFF.

This chain links TRBV7-9 with TRBJ2-7; tentatively, D is TRBD1 (6 bases). V was cut by 5 bases and J by 0 bases, with 17 bases left in between. The CDR3 is 16 residues long. Germline CDR1 reads SEHNR; CDR2 reads FQNEAQ (reference sequence). This CDR3 reads CASSPFGTGISYEQYF. CDR3 DNA: TGTGCCAGCAGCCCTTTCGGCACAGGGATCTCCTACGAGCAGTACTTC. The variable domain in full, with the rest retrieved from reference TRBV7-9 and TRBJ2-7, is DTGVSQNPRHKITKRGQNVTFRCDPISEHNRLYWYRQTLGQGPEFLTYFQNEAQLEKSRLLSDRFSAERPKGSFSTLEIQRTEQGDSAMYLCASSPFGTGISYEQYFGPGTRLTVT.

This clonotype was observed a few times. The CDR3 protein is CAISGTFNTEAFF. CDR3 nucleotides: TGTGCCATCAGCGGGACTTTCAACACTGAAGCTTTCTTT. The chain uses TRBV10-3 and TRBJ1-1; a weak D match, TRBD1 (5 bases). V lost 6 bases and J 2 bases, leaving 10 bases between the germline ends. Germline V gives CDR1 ENHRY, CDR2 SYGVKD. The CDR3 is 13 residues long.

This chain links TRBV10-3 with TRBJ2-3; TRBD2 agrees at 9 bases. J lost 0 bases, V lost 7 bases, and 8 bases had no gene match. Per the germline V gene, CDR1 is ENHRY and CDR2 is SYGVKD. The CDR3 loop spans 16 amino acids. Here the CDR3 reads CAITGSSGASTDTQYF. The CDR3 nucleotides read TGTGCCATCACGGGGTCTAGCGGGGCTAGCACAGATACGCAGTATTTT.

This clonotype was counted once. This chain connects TRBV15 to TRBJ2-7; 9 nucleotides line up with TRBD1. This CDR3 is built from 13 residues. Per germline, CDR1 LNHNV and CDR2 YYDKDF (reference sequence). The trim removed 9 bases at V and 5 bases at J, leaving 8 bases unmatched. The CDR3 reads CATSRDRVHEQYF. DNA for the CDR3: TGTGCCACGAGTCGGGACAGGGTCCACGAGCAGTACTTC.

This clonotype came up a few times. The chain couples TRBV18 to TRBJ2-7; 10 nucleotides match TRBD1. Germline V lookup: CDR1 KGHSH, CDR2 LQKENI. The CDR3 extends over 15 amino acids. V dropped 4 bases and J dropped 0; count of bases not matched to a gene: 3. CDR3 sequence reads: CASSHRDRGSYEQYF. The CDR3 nucleotides read TGTGCCAGCTCACACCGGGACAGGGGCTCCTACGAGCAGTACTTC.

V gene TRBV14 combines with J gene TRBJ2-2; D uncertain. In germline, CDR1 is SGHDN, CDR2 FVKESK. This CDR3 contains 17 residues. V lost 0 bases and J 0 bases, leaving 11 bases between the germline ends. CDR3 loop: CASSQDFLTTNTGELFF. CDR3 in DNA: TGTGCCAGCAGCCAAGATTTCCTGACAACGAACACCGGGGAGCTGTTTTTT.

The chain links TRBV11-3 to TRBJ1-5; no firm D call. Trimming removed 2 bases from V and 7 bases from J, with 12 bases in between. This CDR3 contains 14 residues. The germline V gene encodes CDR1 SGHNT and CDR2 YENEEA. The CDR3 here is CASSLSALGQPQHF. The CDR3 DNA is TGTGCCAGCAGCTTATCGGCCTTGGGCCAGCCCCAGCATTTT.

There are a few counts of this clonotype. The CDR3 DNA follows: TGCGCCAAGAGCAGGGGGGTTAAACACAATGAGCAGTTCTTC. Amino acid sequence: CAKSRGVKHNEQFF. V usage is TRBV5-1 and J usage is TRBJ2-1, with D possibly being TRBD1 (7 bases). Trimming took off 9 bases at V and 5 bases at J, with 18 bases between the two ends. Germline loops: CDR1 SGHRS, CDR2 YFSETQ. The CDR3 contains 14 residues.

The rearrangement links TRBV3-1 to TRBJ2-1; D is unresolved. The CDR3 is made up of 13 amino acids. Trimming took 4 bases from V and 6 from J, leaving 10 bases between them. Germline values: CDR1 LGHDT, CDR2 YNNKEL (reference sequence). DNA of the CDR3: TGTGCCAGCAGCCCGTCTAGTTTCAATGAGCAGTTCTTC. Encoded protein: CASSPSSFNEQFF.

Ten or more counts support this clonotype. The chain employs TRBV5-1 and TRBJ2-7; 8 nucleotides match TRBD2. The ends lost 3 bases at V and 2 bases at J; junction bases unmatched: 7. The CDR3 is made up of 15 amino acids. The germline V gene has CDR1 SGHRS and CDR2 YFSETQ. As DNA, the CDR3 is TGCGCCAGCAGCTGGGGTAGCGGGGCAGCCTACGAGCAGTACTTC. Its translation is CASSWGSGAAYEQYF.